A single TCR beta chain is shown here with its context. The antigen remains unidentified. TCRdb passed the 5' RACE reads through MiXCR, listing each CDR3 protein once. The repertoire consists of 50,000 to 55,000 distinct CDR3 sequences, with 9.1% occurring once and the leading ten covering around 4.2%. The data belong to a study of early T cells in non-severe SARS-CoV-2 infection. Study-wide points: Matching results from VDJdb favored anti-spike CD8 responses, leaving private and CD4 specificities undetected.

V dropped 0 bases and J dropped 2 bases, with 10 bases sitting between them. The CDR3 runs to 14 residues. CDR1 and CDR2 (germline): DFQATT, SNEGSKA (reference sequence). The chain carries TRBV20-1 and TRBJ1-2; D ambiguous. The TCR comes from an adult who was a healthcare worker with PCR-confirmed SARS-CoV-2 infection or an uninfected control (not recorded which). Sequencing was carried out using whole blood. The CDR3 loop reads CSARDTGGNYGYTF. The CDR3 coding sequence is TGCAGTGCTAGAGATACGGGAGGGAACTATGGCTACACCTTC.